These 5 T cell receptor beta chains were sequenced from one sample in a study of early stage breast cancer tumors. Libraries were prepared by immunoSEQ multiplex PCR; TCRdb keeps only in-frame clonotypes and omits some of them. This table holds over 8,500 clones, 60% to 85% found once. Sequenced material: normal breast tissue next to the tumor. The receptors were gathered from a person aged 40-50 years with breast cancer.

The chain joins TRBV11-1 to TRBJ1-4; D possibly corresponds to TRBD1 (5 bases). Trimming took off 3 bases at V and 2 bases at J, with 13 bases between the two ends. Per the germline V gene, CDR1 is SGHAT and CDR2 is FQDESV (reference sequence). CDR3 length equals 16 residues. DNA for the CDR3: TGTGCCAGCAGCTTTTCTGACCGGGGGACTAATGAAAAACTGTTTTTT. This translates into CASSFSDRGTNEKLFF.

The chain has TRBV4-2 and TRBJ2-3; 12 bases map to TRBD2. Losses at the gene ends were 1 base for V and 4 bases for J; bases not matched to a gene: 0. Germline assignment: CDR1 LGHNA and CDR2 YNFKEQ. The CDR3 extends over 15 amino acids. The CDR3, as DNA: TGTGCCAGCAGCCAAGGACTAGCGGGAGCAGATACGCAGTATTTT. Protein sequence: CASSQGLAGADTQYF.

The chain is built from TRBV7-8 and TRBJ1-1, with 8 bases that match TRBD1. From germline, CDR1 is SGHVS and CDR2 FQNEAQ. With V trimmed by 6 bases and J by 4 bases, 7 bases remained unmatched. The CDR3 loop spans 14 amino acids. This CDR3 is CASSPDRVATEAFF. Written as DNA, the CDR3 is TGTGCCAGCAGTCCGGACAGGGTGGCCACTGAAGCTTTCTTT.

This chain uses TRBV10-3 with TRBJ1-1, with D perhaps matching TRBD1 (5 bases). V was clipped by 6 bases and J by 3 bases, with 11 bases between them. The CDR3 is 13 amino acids. The V gene's germline CDR1 is ENHRY and CDR2 SYGVKD. The CDR3 loop is CAIRQTVDTEAFF. CDR3 nucleotide sequence: TGTGCCATCAGACAGACAGTGGACACTGAAGCTTTCTTT.

This clone has only a few counts. This chain joins TRBV6-1 and TRBJ1-2; D is undetermined. Germline CDR1 MNHNS, CDR2 SASEGT. The V and J ends lost 6 bases and 11 bases respectively, with 25 bases between them. This CDR3 is 15 amino acids long. CDR3 amino acids: CASSPRADRITVYTF. For the CDR3, the DNA is TGTGCCAGCAGCCCGAGGGCAGACCGTATTACCGTGTACACCTTC.